This TCR beta chain was obtained from a study of CD8 T cells in ankylosing spondylitis. TCRdb analysed the 5' RACE reads with MiXCR anew, one entry per CDR3 protein. The table includes approximately 30,000 distinct CDR3 sequences, approximately 7.1% detected once. V shed 3 bases and J 6 bases; nucleotides not matched to a gene: 6. This CDR3 is built from 15 residues. V gene TRBV12-3 or TRBV12-4 combines with J gene TRBJ2-1, with TRBD2 matching 9 bases. The sequencing sample was made of blood, either unsorted or a sorted T cell fraction (not recorded which). The sequence derives from a male donor with ankylosing spondylitis or in good health (not recorded which). The CDR3: CASSFGSGRPNEQFF. The CDR3 region has the DNA TGTGCCAGCAGTTTCGGTAGCGGGAGACCCAATGAGCAGTTCTTC.